The sequence of this TCR beta chain was determined in a study of early T cells in non-severe SARS-CoV-2 infection (dated by TCRdb to the early 2020s). Notes on the research overall: TCR sequencing used bulk RNA from unsorted whole blood, so alpha and beta chains could not be paired.

A case-control design nested within a healthcare worker cohort in London, UK, was used, with weekly nasopharyngeal swab PCR tests and blood sampling performed. Healthcare workers were recruited during the week of the UK lockdown, between 23 and 31 March 2020, and followed weekly for up to roughly 15 weeks. The table lists this clonotype with a few counts. No antigen is known for it. It has no much larger one-base neighbor in the sample; base qualities were not kept. Libraries were made using 5' RACE. The run used a NextSeq 500. Unique molecular identifiers were attached to individual cDNA molecules in the TCR library protocol so that sequencing error and PCR bias could be corrected. TCR alpha and beta chains were both sequenced, and the abundances of alpha and beta sequences in each sample were closely correlated with each other. In the source study's methods: V gene, J gene and CDR3 annotation of TCR sequences was performed with Decombinator V4. TCRs were defined as expanded if a significant change between any two time points was detected under a Poisson model with p below 0.0001. TCR abundances were normalised to the total number of TCRs sequenced per sample and were expressed as counts per million. MAIT TCRs were defined by TRAV1-2 paired with TRAJ12, TRAJ20 or TRAJ33, and iNKT TCRs by TRAV10 paired with TRAJ18. A search of VDJdb, accessed on 1 November 2021, was run for TCRs annotated to CMV, EBV and SARS-CoV-2, with TCRs annotated for multiple antigens excluded. The raw public data were reprocessed by TCRdb itself: fastp quality trimming at Q25, MiXCR clonotype calling, in-frame beta chains only. Under each unique CDR3 protein, matching rows form one entry showing the most common genes and DNA. These V and J calls are TCRdb output, not the study's own analysis. The sample yields around 59,000 distinct CDR3 sequences; over 10% were counted once. The ten most abundant clones make up over 3% of the sample.

Beyond this particular receptor, the publication reports: Matching against VDJdb was skewed toward anti-spike CD8 responses, likely underestimated virus-specific expansions, and missed private and CD4 specificities.

The CDR1 and CDR2 encoded by the germline V gene are SGDLS and YYNGEE. Clipping removes 0 bases from V and 9 bases from J, with 7 as the unmatched junction base count. Its CDR3 holds 15 amino acids, cysteine through phenylalanine. CDR3 DNA is the only sequence kept; it has 45 bases, read in frame from the first base. The chain is encoded by TRBV9 joined to TRBJ2-1; 9 bases in between match TRBD2. The TCR originated in an adult who was a healthcare worker with PCR-confirmed SARS-CoV-2 infection or an uninfected control (not recorded which). The sample taken for sequencing was whole blood. The DNA sequence follows: TGTGCCAGCAGCGTAGGGGTAGCGGGAGTGCGTGAGCAGTTCTTC. Its translation is CASSVGVAGVREQFF.